These T cell receptor beta chains were read from a single sample in a study of patients and donors after allogeneic stem cell transplantation. TCRdb redid the calling of the RT-PCR reads with MiXCR, one entry per CDR3 protein. The sample records about 87,000 distinct CDR3 sequences, roughly 5.2% being singletons. The source material was blood, either unsorted or a sorted T cell fraction (not recorded which). These TCRs come from a human donor who was either an allogeneic HSCT recipient or a stem cell or donor lymphocyte infusion donor (not recorded which). It is not recorded whose cells these are; they may come from a transplant donor. Both conserved end residues are part of each CDR3.

j_gene: TRBJ2-1
v_gene: TRBV7-3
CDR3aa: CASSPQGGSYNEQFF

j_gene: TRBJ1-1
v_gene: TRBV4-2
CDR3aa: CASSQNRRSEAFF

j_gene: TRBJ2-7
v_gene: TRBV20-1
CDR3aa: CSASGSAYEQYF

j_gene: TRBJ2-3
v_gene: TRBV27
CDR3aa: CASRRQSTDTQYF

j_gene: TRBJ1-1
v_gene: TRBV7-2
CDR3aa: CASSLVQGGEAFF

j_gene: TRBJ2-7
v_gene: TRBV12-3/TRBV12-4
CDR3aa: CASSPPGQGVEQYF

j_gene: TRBJ2-2
v_gene: TRBV11-2
CDR3aa: CASSFNPGAGTGELFF

j_gene: TRBJ1-1
v_gene: TRBV24-1
CDR3aa: CATSDTGQQNTEAFF

j_gene: TRBJ1-1
v_gene: TRBV19
CDR3aa: CASTRGLLTGSEAFF

j_gene: TRBJ2-7
v_gene: TRBV28
CDR3aa: CASSAIVLATSYEQYF